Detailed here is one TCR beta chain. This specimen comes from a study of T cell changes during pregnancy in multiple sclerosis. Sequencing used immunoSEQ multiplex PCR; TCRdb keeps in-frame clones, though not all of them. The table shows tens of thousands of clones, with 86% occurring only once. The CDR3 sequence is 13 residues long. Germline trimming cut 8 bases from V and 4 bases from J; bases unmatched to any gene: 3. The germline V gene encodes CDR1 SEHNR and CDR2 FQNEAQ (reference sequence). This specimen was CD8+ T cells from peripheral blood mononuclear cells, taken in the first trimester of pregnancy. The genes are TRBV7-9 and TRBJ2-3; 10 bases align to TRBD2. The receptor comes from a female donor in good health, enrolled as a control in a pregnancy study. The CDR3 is CASSGLASDTQYF. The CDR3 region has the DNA TGTGCCAGCTCGGGACTAGCGTCAGATACGCAGTATTTT.